The 28 T cell receptor beta chains below were found in one sample sequenced in a study of MAIT cells during Salmonella Paratyphi A infection. Study results and caveats: Infection appeared not to change oligoclonal MAIT cell TRBV usage, which favoured TRBV20 and TRBV6.

The time point denotes: before S. Paratyphi A challenge (baseline). Flow cytometry identified and sorted MAIT cells as Valpha7.2+ CD161+ T cells. What these receptors recognize is not known. TCRdb recomputed calls from the 5' RACE reads with MiXCR, one row per CDR3 protein. The sample shows around 1,300 distinct CDR3 sequences, about 53% of them seen only once. This sample comprised MAIT cells from blood, obtained at the first sampling point of the challenge study. The receptors come from a person aged 18-70 years who was deliberately infected with Salmonella Paratyphi A in a paratyphoid fever challenge study.

This clonotype was detected only a few times. The chain has TRBV20-1 and TRBJ2-7; possibly TRBD1 or TRBD2 for D (5 bases each). Germline CDR1 is DFQATT and CDR2 is SNEGSKA (reference sequence). The CDR3 loop spans 15 amino acids. Trimming pared 0 bases from V and 11 bases from J, leaving 23 bases between. The CDR3 nucleotides are TGCAGTGCTAGAGACCACCGATCCGGGGACGTTGGGGAGTACTTC. Its translation: CSARDHRSGDVGEYF.

For the CDR3, the DNA is TGCGCCAGCAGCCAAGATGTAGCGGAGTCCAATGAGCAGTTCTTC. Amino acid sequence: CASSQDVAESNEQFF. This sequence joins TRBV4-3 and TRBJ2-1; TRBD2 is a possible D gene (6 bases). V was cut by 0 bases and J by 6 bases, with 12 bases left in between. The CDR3 covers 15 residues. The V gene's germline CDR1 is LGHNA and CDR2 YSLEER.

This clonotype came up many times. The DNA of the CDR3 is TGTGCCAGCAGCCAAGATTCTGAGAATTCACCCCTCCACTTT. Amino acid sequence: CASSQDSENSPLHF. V usage is TRBV4-2 and J usage is TRBJ1-6; D gene uncertain. The CDR3 consists of 14 residues. Germline-derived CDR1 and CDR2 are LGHNA and YNFKEQ. Trimming took off 0 bases at V and 7 bases at J, with 7 bases between the two ends.

This clonotype is large by share. The J gene is TRBJ2-3, the V gene TRBV4-2, with TRBD1 matching over 9 bases. CDR3 length: 15 residues. CDR1 is LGHNA and CDR2 is YNFKEQ in the germline V gene. Trimming at V came to 6 bases and at J to 3 bases, leaving 7 bases not matched to a gene. The CDR3 here is CASRSTGGETDTQYF. As DNA, the CDR3 is TGTGCCAGCAGGTCGACAGGGGGAGAAACAGATACGCAGTATTTT.

The genes are TRBV6-2 or TRBV6-3 and TRBJ2-1; 7 bases line up with TRBD2. J lost 2 bases, V lost 6 bases, and 10 bases had no gene match. Germline loops: CDR1 MNHEY, CDR2 SVGEGT. This CDR3 region has 16 residues. CDR3 sequence reads: CASSNSLAEPYNEQFF. In DNA, the CDR3 is TGTGCCAGCAGCAACTCTCTAGCGGAGCCCTACAATGAGCAGTTCTTC.

V and J are TRBV20-1 and TRBJ2-1, with D perhaps TRBD1 or TRBD2 (5 bases each). CDR1 is DFQATT and CDR2 is SNEGSKA in the germline V gene (reference sequence). Trimming stripped 0 bases from V and 2 bases from J, with 11 bases between. The CDR3 has 15 amino acids. The CDR3 coding sequence is TGCAGTGCTAGAGATGGGGGTAGCGCCTACAATGAGCAGTTCTTC. Amino acids: CSARDGGSAYNEQFF.

With regard to this clonotype: It is likely a read error, because the conserved phenylalanine at the end of the CDR3 is missing. The DNA is omitted, as the CDR3 cannot be located on it reliably, and the CDR3 follows TCRdb's listing. The chain employs TRBV4-3 and TRBJ1-1. Ends included, the CDR3 has 14 residues. Germline loops: CDR1 LGHNA, CDR2 YSLEER. Here the CDR3 reads CASSRNMEVTEEGG.

The chain links TRBV6-1 to TRBJ2-3; perhaps TRBD2 as D (5 bases). The V gene's germline CDR1 is MNHNS and CDR2 SASEGT. The CDR3 contains 16 residues. The V and J ends lost 0 bases and 1 base respectively, with 11 bases between them. The chain's CDR3 is CASSEARGHGTDTQYF. In DNA, the CDR3 is TGTGCCAGCAGTGAAGCGAGAGGGCATGGCACAGATACGCAGTATTTT.

This clonotype was picked up many times. V usage is TRBV6-2 or TRBV6-3 and J usage is TRBJ2-7; 9 bases are shared with TRBD2. V lost 0 bases, J lost 3 bases, and 0 bases stayed unmatched. Germline V gives CDR1 MNHEY, CDR2 SVGEGT. CDR3 length: 14 amino acids. CDR3 in DNA: TGTGCCAGCAGTTACTCGACTAGCGGCTACGAGCAGTACTTC. This encodes CASSYSTSGYEQYF.

The chain has TRBV20-1 and TRBJ2-3; TRBD1 agrees at 10 bases. Germline-derived CDR1 and CDR2 are DFQATT and SNEGSKA (reference sequence). V shed 1 base and J 4 bases; nucleotides not matched to a gene: 2. The CDR3 loop spans 14 amino acids. CDR3 region: CSARAGQGADTQYF. CDR3 coding DNA: TGCAGTGCTAGAGCCGGACAGGGGGCAGATACGCAGTATTTT.

The rearrangement links TRBV6-4 to TRBJ1-6; D is uncertain. There are 15 residues in the CDR3. Germline V gene lookup returns CDR1 MRHNA and CDR2 SNTAGT. Trimming removed 3 bases at V and 10 bases at J, with 16 bases between. For the CDR3, the DNA is TGTGCCAGCAGTGATACAGCGGGAGGAGAATCACCCCTCCACTTT. This gives the protein CASSDTAGGESPLHF.

This clonotype was observed once. The J gene is TRBJ2-1, the V gene TRBV4-3; no definite D call. The V gene lost 0 bases and the J gene lost 4 bases, with 10 bases spanning the gap. This CDR3 has 15 amino acids. Germline CDR1 and CDR2: LGHNA and YSLEER. CDR3 protein: CASSQEYGDYNEQFF. The DNA of the CDR3 is TGCGCCAGCAGCCAAGAATATGGGGATTACAATGAGCAGTTCTTC.

This chain links TRBV20-1 with TRBJ2-3; TRBD2 matches 11 bases. CDR3 length: 13 amino acids. V gave up 6 bases and J gave up 3 bases; unmatched junction bases: 2. Germline V lookup: CDR1 DFQATT, CDR2 SNEGSKA (reference sequence). The CDR3 coding sequence is TGCAGTGCGGGACTAGCGGAAACAGATACGCAGTATTTT. This codes for CSAGLAETDTQYF.

DNA of the CDR3: TGTGCCAGCAGTGAAGCGGTCGAGGGCACCGGGGAGCTGTTTTTT. Translating it yields CASSEAVEGTGELFF. V gene TRBV6-1 combines with J gene TRBJ2-2; D might be TRBD2 (5 bases). The germline V and J ends were trimmed by 0 bases and 4 bases, with 9 bases remaining between them. The CDR3 is 15 residues long. The germline CDR1 and CDR2 sequences are MNHNS and SASEGT.

A few counts support this clonotype. The J gene is TRBJ2-6, the V gene TRBV15; 8 bases line up with TRBD2. The CDR3 has 18 residues. Unmatched junction bases numbered 8, after V lost 3 bases and J lost 1 base. Germline CDR1 reads LNHNV; CDR2 reads YYDKDF (reference sequence). This CDR3 is CATSSSGTSISGANVLTF. CDR3 DNA sequence: TGTGCCACCAGCAGTTCCGGGACTAGTATTTCTGGGGCCAACGTCCTGACTTTC.

On this clonotype: Likely a read error: the CDR3 ends without its conserved phenylalanine or tryptophan. It is unclear where the CDR3 begins or ends on the DNA, so no DNA is shown, and the CDR3 is as TCRdb lists it. The chain couples TRBV6-4 to TRBJ2-3; the tabulated D call, TRBD2, remains unverified against the DNA. From germline, CDR1 is MRHNA and CDR2 SNTAGT. The CDR3 sequence runs 15 residues, both termini included. The chain's CDR3 is CASSQTSGGTDTKYG.

With regard to this clonotype: The limits of the CDR3 on the DNA are not certain, so only TCRdb's listed CDR3 is given. V usage is TRBV7-3 and J usage is TRBJ2-7; the table's D call TRBD2 went unverified against the DNA. Per germline, CDR1 SGHTA and CDR2 FQGTGA. The CDR3 region is 20 residues in length, termini included. The CDR3 reads CDSSFYICSAKGLAEYEQYF.

As concerns this clonotype: Since no conserved phenylalanine or tryptophan closes the CDR3, a read error is the likely cause. It is unclear where the CDR3 begins or ends on the DNA, so no DNA is shown, and the CDR3 is as TCRdb lists it. The CDR3 reads CASSQELGSAYEKYG. This rearrangement joins TRBV4-2 to TRBJ2-7. The CDR3 totals 15 residues, both ends included. CDR1 is LGHNA and CDR2 is YNFKEQ in the germline V gene.

In the case of this clonotype: This is likely a read error, given that the CDR3 carries no conserved phenylalanine or tryptophan at its end. This chain connects TRBV3-1 to TRBJ2-3; no reliable D call. The CDR3 length is 17 residues. Germline assignment: CDR1 LGHDT and CDR2 YNNKEL (reference sequence). The CDR3 is CASSRTLRDISTETQYL. In DNA form, the CDR3 reads TGTGCCAGCAGCCGGACCCTAAGGGATATTTCCACAGAGACGCAGTATTTG.

As to this clonotype: Since no conserved phenylalanine or tryptophan closes the CDR3, a read error is the likely cause. The limits of the CDR3 on the DNA are not certain, so only TCRdb's listed CDR3 is given. The V and J genes are TRBV6-4 and TRBJ2-1; TRBD2 is the table's D call and was not checked against the DNA. The CDR3 totals 15 residues, both ends included. Germline V CDR1 and CDR2: MRHNA, SNTAGT. CDR3 residues: CASSEAGGSYKEKGG.

In this sample, this clonotype is medium-sized. The chain has TRBV6-1 and TRBJ2-3; possible D gene TRBD2, 6 bases. Per germline, CDR1 MNHNS and CDR2 SASEGT. The CDR3 loop spans 16 amino acids. Deletions cut 5 bases from V and 3 bases from J, with 18 bases between. CDR3 bases: TGTGCCAGCAGTAATCTCCGGGACTCCTTAACAGATACGCAGTATTTT. This codes for CASSNLRDSLTDTQYF.

This clonotype is termed large. V gene TRBV20-1 combines with J gene TRBJ1-1; possibly TRBD1 for D (5 bases). There are 13 residues in the CDR3. V was pared by 4 bases and J by 3 bases, with 12 bases between. Germline lookup yields CDR1 DFQATT and CDR2 SNEGSKA (reference sequence). CDR3: CSAKGLSDTEAFF. CDR3 DNA sequence: TGCAGTGCTAAGGGACTCTCGGACACTGAAGCTTTCTTT.

This clonotype turned up a few times. The rearrangement links TRBV20-1 to TRBJ2-1, with 14 bases lining up with TRBD2. CDR3 length: 15 residues. CDR1 is DFQATT, CDR2 SNEGSKA, per germline (reference sequence). V lost 7 bases and J lost 9; bases outside the gene matches: 11. The CDR3 spells CSGDAGTSGSSEQFF. DNA for the CDR3: TGCAGTGGGGACGCCGGGACTAGCGGGAGCTCTGAGCAGTTCTTC.

This clonotype counts as large. The chain uses TRBV6-4 and TRBJ2-1; 9 bases line up with TRBD1. The CDR3 has 15 residues. Looked up from germline, CDR1 is MRHNA and CDR2 is SNTAGT. J was trimmed by 9 bases and V by 6 bases; bases with no gene match: 12. The CDR3 coding sequence is TGTGCCAGCAGCATGGGGTCGACAGGGGGGAGTGAGCAGTTCTTC. Amino acids: CASSMGSTGGSEQFF.

Comment on this clonotype: Because it lacks the conserved phenylalanine or tryptophan at the end, this CDR3 is likely a read error. The limits of the CDR3 on the DNA are not certain, so only TCRdb's listed CDR3 is given. The rearrangement uses TRBV6-2 or TRBV6-3 and TRBJ1-5; no DNA check was done on the table's D call, TRBD1. The CDR3 spans 14 residues, counting both ends. Germline loops: CDR1 MNHEY, CDR2 SVGEGT. CDR3 amino acids: CASSWDREKKKKKG.

This rearrangement joins TRBV6-4 to TRBJ2-3; TRBD1 matches 10 bases. This CDR3 is built from 13 residues. Germline values: CDR1 MRHNA, CDR2 SNTAGT. The ends lost 10 bases at V and 4 bases at J; junction bases unmatched: 5. CDR3 DNA: TGTGCCACCGGGGGGACAGGGGCAGATACGCAGTATTTT. Translated: CATGGTGADTQYF.

Concerning this clonotype itself: The final CDR3 position lacks the conserved phenylalanine or tryptophan, pointing to a likely read error. The limits of the CDR3 on the DNA are not certain, so only TCRdb's listed CDR3 is given. J is TRBJ2-7 and V is TRBV2; the table names TRBD2, a call not compared with the DNA. The CDR3 length is 17 residues, termini included. Germline V gene data show CDR1 as SNHLY and CDR2 as FYNNEI. The CDR3 reads CASSEAVGDSIYEEKEG.

This chain uses TRBV20-1 with TRBJ2-3, with 10 bases aligning to TRBD2. CDR3 size: 15 residues. Germline V gene data show CDR1 as DFQATT and CDR2 as SNEGSKA (reference sequence). After removal of 1 base from V and 3 bases from J, the junction contained 4 bases not matched to a gene. CDR3 amino acids: CSARAGLAETDTQYF. CDR3 nucleotide sequence: TGCAGTGCTAGAGCCGGACTAGCGGAAACAGATACGCAGTATTTT.